This T cell receptor (beta chain) is drawn from a study of T cell changes during pregnancy in multiple sclerosis. This table comes from immunoSEQ multiplex PCR, and its TCRdb copy is limited to in-frame clones, with some not included. The top ten hold 2% of the sample, which has under 70,000 clones, 85% to 95% seen once. V shed 0 bases and J shed 1 base, with 14 bases lying between them. The CDR3 consists of 17 residues. The germline V gene encodes CDR1 MGHRA and CDR2 YSYEKL. The gene calls are TRBV4-1 and TRBJ2-3; D uncertain. The receptor's source is a female donor in good health, enrolled as a control in a pregnancy study. Sequencing was performed on peripheral blood, taken in the third trimester of pregnancy. The DNA for the CDR3 is TGCGCCAGCAGCCAAGACCCCCATAGCAGCGGCACAGATACGCAGTATTTT. It specifies CASSQDPHSSGTDTQYF.